The rows below give T cell receptor beta chains drawn from one sample of a study of T cell changes during pregnancy in multiple sclerosis. Repertoires were generated with immunoSEQ multiplex PCR, while TCRdb's copy carries only in-frame clones and drops some. The sample lists about 56,000 clones, roughly 89% seen once, with roughly 5.3% in the top ten. Source material: peripheral blood from another person, used as feeder cells. All receptors come from a human donor whose cells served as feeder cells for cultures in a pregnancy study. The conserved cysteine and the conserved F or W are not part of the CDR3 here. A D gene is named only where the DNA matches it firmly. Only some rows state a clone size, as once, few, many or a class for expanded clones.

d_call	v_call	j_call	clone_size	cdr3_aa
NA	TRBV11-2	TRBJ2-7	NA	ASSSRTALAEQY
NA	TRBV11-1	TRBJ2-5	NA	ASRSGTDQETQY
TRBD1	TRBV7-9	TRBJ1-4	NA	ASTTGSGGNEKLF
TRBD1	TRBV27	TRBJ2-1	NA	ASKGQGAREQF
NA	TRBV6-6	TRBJ1-5	NA	ASRLGVSNQPQH
TRBD1	TRBV4-1	TRBJ2-3	NA	ASSQDAPGQLLTDTQY
TRBD1	TRBV10-2	TRBJ2-3	NA	ASSPGQGGTDTQY
NA	TRBV9	TRBJ1-6	NA	ASSVETIGNSPLH
TRBD2	TRBV6-5	TRBJ2-3	once	AAAGRVTDTQY
NA	TRBV30	TRBJ1-1	once	AWNRGGNTEAF
NA	TRBV30	TRBJ1-2	NA	AWAAGASNYGYT
TRBD1	TRBV11-2	TRBJ2-1	NA	ASSSTGVGNEQF
NA	TRBV30	TRBJ1-1	NA	ASGGREGSEAF
NA	TRBV18	TRBJ1-5	NA	ASSSSGPSNQPQH
TRBD2	TRBV7-2	TRBJ2-3	NA	ASSSPSGETDTQY
TRBD2	TRBV18	TRBJ2-1	NA	ASSPMGSGSQF
NA	TRBV18	TRBJ1-1	once	ASSPPYSPNTEAF
NA	TRBV29-1	TRBJ2-1	NA	SAPTSEDYNEQF
NA	TRBV13	TRBJ1-5	NA	ASSLGRDNQPQH
NA	TRBV2	TRBJ1-5	few	ASLLRESQPQH
NA	TRBV7-9	TRBJ1-1	NA	ASSLMEFDRYF
NA	TRBV6-5	TRBJ2-7	few	ASSRRQVSYEQY
TRBD2	TRBV14	TRBJ2-2	NA	ASSQDRGLAGWFFSGELF
TRBD2	TRBV9	TRBJ2-2	few	ASSPGWLAGGRTGELF
TRBD1	TRBV4-3	TRBJ1-2	NA	ASSKNGDRVYGYT
TRBD1	TRBV5-4	TRBJ2-2	once	ASSLRWTGDTGELF
NA	TRBV5-1	TRBJ1-2	NA	ASSLGPNYGYT
NA	TRBV21-1	TRBJ2-1	NA	ASWPPGGSYNEQF
NA	TRBV27	TRBJ1-5	NA	ASSPYSNQPQH
TRBD1	TRBV6-4	TRBJ2-2	NA	ASSDQGDTGELF
TRBD1	TRBV4-2	TRBJ1-1	few	ASSQTGQGKAF
NA	TRBV29-1	TRBJ2-5	NA	SVPVEPLQETQY